Listed below are T cell receptor beta chains from one sample, sequenced in a study of T cell responses to AZD1222 COVID-19 vaccine. Here immunoSEQ multiplex PCR was the method, and the copy in TCRdb shows in-frame clones only, minus some. The sample holds 80,000 to 100,000 clones, around 88% seen once. Sequenced material: peripheral blood, taken 28 days after the second AZD1222 dose. The receptor source for this set is an adult who received the AZD1222 COVID-19 vaccine. Both conserved end residues are part of each CDR3. A D gene is named only where the DNA matches it firmly. Size is stated for part of the rows, as once, few or many counts, or as a class when the clone is expanded.

NA	TRBV6-5	NA	TRBJ2-7	TGTGCCAGCAGTCGGGGACTTTCCTACGAGCAGTACTTC	CASSRGLSYEQYF
NA	TRBV9	NA	TRBJ1-1	TGTGCCAGCAGCGTAGGAGCTAACACTGAAGCTTTCTTT	CASSVGANTEAFF
NA	TRBV24-1	NA	TRBJ2-2	TGTGCCACCAGTGATCCCAGGGCCCCGAGCACCGGGGAGCTGTTTTTT	CATSDPRAPSTGELFF
NA	TRBV4-2	NA	TRBJ2-6	TGTGCCAGCAGCCAAGCACAGGGCTCTGGGGCCAACGTCCTGACTTTC	CASSQAQGSGANVLTF
once	TRBV6-5	NA	TRBJ1-2	TGTGCCAGCAGTTACGAGGGAACTAACTATGGCTACACCTTC	CASSYEGTNYGYTF
once	TRBV6-2/TRBV6-3	NA	TRBJ2-7	TGTGCCAGCAGTTACTCCTCGGGGGTGCAGTACTTC	CASSYSSGVQYF
NA	TRBV6-5	TRBD1	TRBJ2-7	TGTGCCAGCAGTTACAGGGACAGGGGGTCGTGGCAGTACTTC	CASSYRDRGSWQYF
NA	TRBV10-3	NA	TRBJ1-3	TGTGCCATCAGAGGGGGACCTTGGGCCACGGCTGGAAACACCATATATTTT	CAIRGGPWATAGNTIYF
once	TRBV4-3	NA	TRBJ2-5	TGCGCCAGCAGTACCGGCGCCCTCCCCCAAGAGACCCAGTACTTC	CASSTGALPQETQYF
NA	TRBV13	NA	TRBJ1-2	TGTGCCAGCAGCTTATTCAGGGATGGCTACACCTTC	CASSLFRDGYTF
NA	TRBV5-6	NA	TRBJ1-4	TGTGCCAGCAGCTGGGAGGGAAAACTGTTTTTT	CASSWEGKLFF
NA	TRBV5-7	NA	TRBJ2-7	TGTGCCACCTACCATACTGACACCATCCGACTTTCCTACGAGCAGTACTTC	CATYHTDTIRLSYEQYF
NA	TRBV30	NA	TRBJ2-1	TGTGCCCTCCAAGGAGGGCCCAATGAGCAGTTCTTC	CALQGGPNEQFF
NA	TRBV7-8	TRBD1	TRBJ1-2	TGTGCCAGCAGCTTAGCATTGGGGACAGGCTATGGCTATGGCTACACCTTC	CASSLALGTGYGYGYTF
NA	TRBV7-2	TRBD1	TRBJ1-1	TGTGCCAGCAGCTCCCAGGGGGCGCGGTACACTGAAGCTTTCTTT	CASSSQGARYTEAFF
once	TRBV7-3	TRBD1	TRBJ2-3	TGTGCCAGCAGGACAGGGGGGAGCACAGATACGCAGTATTTT	CASRTGGSTDTQYF
NA	TRBV19	TRBD1	TRBJ2-7	TGTGCCAGTAACCCGGGACAGGACTCCTACGAGCAGTACTTC	CASNPGQDSYEQYF
once	TRBV2	TRBD2	TRBJ2-1	TGTGCCAGCACCGGGAGGCTAGCGATGTACAATGAGCAGTTCTTC	CASTGRLAMYNEQFF
NA	TRBV12-3/TRBV12-4	NA	TRBJ2-7	TGTGCCAGCAGTTTATGGGGTTTACACGAGCAGTACTTC	CASSLWGLHEQYF
NA	TRBV6-2/TRBV6-3	NA	TRBJ2-1	TGTGCCAGCAGTTACCCGAGGGGCTTCGGCAATGAGCAGTTCTTC	CASSYPRGFGNEQFF
NA	TRBV5-8	NA	TRBJ2-1	TGTGCCAGCAGCTTGTTCTCGCCGGGGGTGGATGAGCAGTTCTTC	CASSLFSPGVDEQFF
NA	TRBV7-2	NA	TRBJ1-1	TGTGCCAGCAGCCCCGGACAGAACACTGAAGCTTTCTTT	CASSPGQNTEAFF
once	TRBV2	TRBD1	TRBJ2-1	TGTGCCAGCGGACGGACAGGAACTGACAATGAGCAGTTCTTC	CASGRTGTDNEQFF
NA	TRBV30	NA	TRBJ1-5	TGTGCCTGGAGTCCTGGGAACCAGCCCCAGCATTTT	CAWSPGNQPQHF
NA	TRBV28	NA	TRBJ1-1	TGTGCCAGCGGACGGGGCCCCGGCGGCACTGAAGCTTTCTTT	CASGRGPGGTEAFF
NA	TRBV11-2	NA	TRBJ1-1	TGTGCCAGCAGCTTAGATTCGTGGGTTCCGAACACTGAAGCTTTCTTT	CASSLDSWVPNTEAFF